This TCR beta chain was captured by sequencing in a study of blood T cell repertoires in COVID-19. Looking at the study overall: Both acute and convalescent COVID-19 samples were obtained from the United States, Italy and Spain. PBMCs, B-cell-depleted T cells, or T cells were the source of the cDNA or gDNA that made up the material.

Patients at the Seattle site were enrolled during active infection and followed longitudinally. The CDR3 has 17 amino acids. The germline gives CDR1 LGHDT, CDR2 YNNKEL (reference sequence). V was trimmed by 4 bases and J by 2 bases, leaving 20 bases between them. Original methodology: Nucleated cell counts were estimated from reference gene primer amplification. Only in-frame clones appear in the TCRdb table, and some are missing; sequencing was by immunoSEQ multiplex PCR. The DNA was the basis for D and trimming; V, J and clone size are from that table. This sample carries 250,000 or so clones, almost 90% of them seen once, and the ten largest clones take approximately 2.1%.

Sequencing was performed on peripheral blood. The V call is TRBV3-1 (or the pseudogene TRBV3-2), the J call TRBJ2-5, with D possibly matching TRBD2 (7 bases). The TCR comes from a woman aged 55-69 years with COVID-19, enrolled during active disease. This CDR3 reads CASSLRRARGGQETQYF. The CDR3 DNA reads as TGTGCCAGCAGCCTTCGAAGAGCGAGGGGGGGACAAGAGACCCAGTACTTC.